A selection of T cell receptor beta chains follows, all from one sample in a study of control samples from healthy donors and cancer patients. TCRdb's table, derived via immunoSEQ multiplex PCR, lists solely in-frame clones and lacks some. Counted here are 170,000 or so clones, approximately 91% occurring once; the ten biggest clones make up around 2.2%. Material: blood. The receptors stem from a woman in her 40s in good health. Both conserved end residues are part of each CDR3. Fields, in order: CDR3 length, J gene, V gene, D gene, CDR3 protein. D genes are given only for firm matches.

>13|TRBJ2-7|TRBV3-1/TRBV3-2|.
CASSQAVYYEQYF
>15|TRBJ1-1|TRBV6-5|TRBD1
CASSRDRGQNTEAFF
>12|TRBJ2-5|TRBV5-1|TRBD1
CASSPGGETQYF
>13|TRBJ2-7|TRBV11-2|.
CASSPGAHYEQYF
>15|TRBJ2-3|TRBV7-2|.
CASSLEVRPLMQQYF
>17|TRBJ1-5|TRBV11-3|.
CASSLGAGGGGNQPQHF
>13|TRBJ2-7|TRBV27|.
CASSFGGPGEQYF
>14|TRBJ1-3|TRBV14|.
CASSSEGSGNTIYF
>13|TRBJ1-1|TRBV6-5|.
CASSSHRGTEAFF
>13|TRBJ2-7|TRBV29-1|.
CSVVPSSSYEQYF
>15|TRBJ1-3|TRBV6-5|.
CASSYSWESGNTIYF
>15|TRBJ2-1|TRBV13|.
CASSLGGEVWNEQFF
>15|TRBJ2-1|TRBV11-2|.
CASSRDGSSYNEQFF
>15|TRBJ1-5|TRBV9|.
CASSVGGGPNQPQHF
>17|TRBJ2-3|TRBV5-1|TRBD2
CASSPPSSGGVTDTQYF
>16|TRBJ1-4|TRBV5-3|.
CARSLVLKGTNEKLFF
>15|TRBJ1-1|TRBV5-1|.
CASSLVGTPNTEAFF
>13|TRBJ1-1|TRBV27|.
CASTGSWDTEAFF
>15|TRBJ1-1|TRBV2|.
CASSEGGLSNTEAFF
>15|TRBJ1-5|TRBV5-6|.
CASSHSQRVGQPQHF
>14|TRBJ1-2|TRBV5-1|TRBD1
CASSYLTGNYGYTF
>16|TRBJ1-2|TRBV9|.
CASSVGLDVGGYGYTF
>15|TRBJ2-3|TRBV6-4|.
CAARRGQGGTDTQYF
>12|TRBJ1-1|TRBV14|.
CASSRLNTEAFF
>13|TRBJ1-2|TRBV9|TRBD1
CASRGTGDYGYTF
>12|TRBJ1-1|TRBV27|.
CASSLRGTEAFF
>15|TRBJ2-7|TRBV12-5|.
CASGLERLSSYEQYF
>13|TRBJ1-2|TRBV2|.
CASNRGGLDGYTF
>14|TRBJ1-1|TRBV5-1|.
CASSVVGADTEAFF
>16|TRBJ1-6|TRBV27|.
CASSLWGASDNSPLHF
>15|TRBJ2-2|TRBV18|TRBD2
CASSPGTRGTGELFF
>15|TRBJ1-2|TRBV2|TRBD1
CASRTTGEVHYGYTF
>15|TRBJ1-4|TRBV5-1|TRBD1
CASSSGGEGNEKLFF